This TCR beta chain came from a study of blood T cell repertoires in COVID-19. Study details: Material from acute and convalescent COVID-19 was sourced from the United States, Italy and Spain. The analysed material was cDNA or gDNA that came from T cells, B-cell-depleted T cells, or PBMCs.

Authors' methods: Quantification of nucleated cells was approximated via reference gene primer amplification. Assay used: immunoSEQ multiplex PCR; TCRdb lists only in-frame clones, some missing. V, J and clone size derive from that table, while D and trimming were established from the DNA sequence. This table holds more than 65,000 clones, over 65% found once. For this clone: The junction departs from the called germline gene at one end, perhaps through a read error.

CDR3 size: 14 residues. Germline V gene lookup returns CDR1 MDHEN and CDR2 SYDVKM. This TCR derives from a woman between 65 and 79 years old with acute or convalescent COVID-19. The chain recombines TRBV28 with TRBJ1-1; TRBD1 aligns across 9 bases. The material sequenced was peripheral blood. Written as DNA, the CDR3 is TGTGCCAGCCGAGGACGGGCCAGGACAGGGGTATTCATCTTT. It yields the protein CASRGRARTGVFIF.